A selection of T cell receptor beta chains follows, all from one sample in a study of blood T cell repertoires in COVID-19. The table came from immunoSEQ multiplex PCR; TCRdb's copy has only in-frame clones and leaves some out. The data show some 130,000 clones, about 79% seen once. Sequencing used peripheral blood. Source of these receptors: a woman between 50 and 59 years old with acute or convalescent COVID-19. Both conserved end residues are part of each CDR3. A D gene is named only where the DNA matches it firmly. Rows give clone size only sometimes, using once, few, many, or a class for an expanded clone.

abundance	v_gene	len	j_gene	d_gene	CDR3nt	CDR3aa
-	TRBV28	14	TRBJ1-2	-	TGTGCCAGCAGTGCCGGATATCGCGCGGGGGGCTACACCTTC	CASSAGYRAGGYTF
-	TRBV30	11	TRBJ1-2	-	TGTGCCTGGACCCTGACAGAAAGCTACACCTTC	CAWTLTESYTF
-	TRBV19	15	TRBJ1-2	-	TGTGCCAGTAGTATAGATCCGGACACCAACTATGGCTACACCTTC	CASSIDPDTNYGYTF
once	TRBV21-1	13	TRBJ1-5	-	TGTGCCAGCAGTCCCGGGATCGCTCAGCCCCAGCATTTT	CASSPGIAQPQHF
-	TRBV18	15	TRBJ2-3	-	TGTGCCAGCTCACCACGTTTGCAGAGGACAGATACGCAGTATTTT	CASSPRLQRTDTQYF
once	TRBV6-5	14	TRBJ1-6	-	TGTGCCAGCAGGCCGACGGGGAATAATTCACCCCTCCACTTT	CASRPTGNNSPLHF
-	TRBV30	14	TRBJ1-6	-	TGTGCCTGGACTCCCGGGACTTTGGGTTCACCCCTCCACTTT	CAWTPGTLGSPLHF
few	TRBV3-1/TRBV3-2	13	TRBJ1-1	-	TGTGCCAGCAGCTCTCTAAGGAACACTGAAGCTTTCTTT	CASSSLRNTEAFF
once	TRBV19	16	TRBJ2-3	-	TGTGCCAGTAGTATAGATCAGTGGGGATCAGGGGATACGCAGTATTTT	CASSIDQWGSGDTQYF
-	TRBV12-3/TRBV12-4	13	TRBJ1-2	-	TGTGCCAGCACTACCGGAGGTAACTATGGCTACACCTTC	CASTTGGNYGYTF
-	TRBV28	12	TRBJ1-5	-	TGTGCCAGCAGTTTCTCCCGACAGGCCCAGCATTTT	CASSFSRQAQHF
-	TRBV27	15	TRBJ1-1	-	TGTGCCAGCAGTTCCCCCGGTAAAATGAACACTGAAGCTTTCTTT	CASSSPGKMNTEAFF
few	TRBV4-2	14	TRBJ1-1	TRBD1	TGTGCCAGCAGCCCACGGACAGGGGTGATTGAAGCTTTCTTT	CASSPRTGVIEAFF
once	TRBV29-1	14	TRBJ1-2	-	TGCAGCGTCGCCTCGGGGGGAGGAGATCATGGCTACACCTTC	CSVASGGGDHGYTF
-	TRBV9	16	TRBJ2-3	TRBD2	TGTGCCAGCAGCGTAGCACTAGCGACGAGAACAGATACGCAGTATTTT	CASSVALATRTDTQYF
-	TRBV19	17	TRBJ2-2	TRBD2	TGTGCCAGTAGTTTTCTGCTAGCGGGGGGCCACACCGGGGAGCTGTTTTTT	CASSFLLAGGHTGELFF
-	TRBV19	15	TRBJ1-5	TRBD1	TGTGCCAGTAGTGACAGGGAAGGGCTAAGTAAGCCCCAGCATTTT	CASSDREGLSKPQHF
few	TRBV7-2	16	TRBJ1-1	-	TGTGCCAGCAGGCCTCCGGCAGGGACTTTGAACACTGAAGCTTTCTTT	CASRPPAGTLNTEAFF
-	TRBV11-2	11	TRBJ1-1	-	TGTGCCAGCAGCCTCGGGGCTGAAGCTTTCTTT	CASSLGAEAFF
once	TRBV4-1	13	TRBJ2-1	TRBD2	TGCGCCAGCAGCCCCTGGACTAGCGGGGGCCTATTCTTC	CASSPWTSGGLFF
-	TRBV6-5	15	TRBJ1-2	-	TGTGCCAGCAGTCGTTCGGCGCGGGGGCTTGATGGCTACACCTTC	CASSRSARGLDGYTF
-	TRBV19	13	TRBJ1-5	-	TGTGCCAGTAGAGGGGATTGGGATCAGCCCCAGCATTTT	CASRGDWDQPQHF
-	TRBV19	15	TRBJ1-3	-	TGTGCCAGTAGGCGAGGACAAACCTCTGGAAACACCATATATTTT	CASRRGQTSGNTIYF
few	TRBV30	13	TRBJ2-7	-	TGTGCCTGGAGTGCTGGCGGGGCCTACGAGCAGTACTTC	CAWSAGGAYEQYF
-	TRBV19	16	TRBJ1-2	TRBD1	TGTGCCAGTAGTAGCCGATCCGGGACAGGGATTATCGGCTACACCTTC	CASSSRSGTGIIGYTF
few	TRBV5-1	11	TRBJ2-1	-	TGCGCCAGCAGCATCCAGGGAGAGCAGTTCTTC	CASSIQGEQFF